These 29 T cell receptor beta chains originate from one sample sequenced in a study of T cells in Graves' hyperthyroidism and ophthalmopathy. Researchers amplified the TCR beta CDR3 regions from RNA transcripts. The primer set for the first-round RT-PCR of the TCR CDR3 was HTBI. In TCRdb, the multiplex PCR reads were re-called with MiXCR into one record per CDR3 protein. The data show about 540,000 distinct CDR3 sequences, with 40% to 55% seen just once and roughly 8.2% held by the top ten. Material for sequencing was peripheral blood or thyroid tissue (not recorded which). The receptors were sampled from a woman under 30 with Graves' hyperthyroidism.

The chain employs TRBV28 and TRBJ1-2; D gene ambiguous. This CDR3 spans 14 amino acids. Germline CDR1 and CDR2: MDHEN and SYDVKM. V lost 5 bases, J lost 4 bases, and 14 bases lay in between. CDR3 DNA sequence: TGTGCCAGCAGTCCCGACCGGGTCAGCTATGGCTACACCTTC. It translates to CASSPDRVSYGYTF.

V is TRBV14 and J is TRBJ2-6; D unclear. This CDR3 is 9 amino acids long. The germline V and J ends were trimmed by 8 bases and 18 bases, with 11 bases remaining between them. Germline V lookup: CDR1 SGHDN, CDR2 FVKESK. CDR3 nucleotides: TGTGCCAGCCGGAGAGGCCAGACTTTC. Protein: CASRRGQTF.

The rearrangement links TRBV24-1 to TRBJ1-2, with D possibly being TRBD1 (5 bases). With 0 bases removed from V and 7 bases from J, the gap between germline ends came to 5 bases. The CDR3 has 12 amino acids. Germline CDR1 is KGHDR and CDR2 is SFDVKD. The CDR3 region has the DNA TGTGCCACCAGTGATTTGGGGACTGGCTACACCTTC. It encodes CATSDLGTGYTF.

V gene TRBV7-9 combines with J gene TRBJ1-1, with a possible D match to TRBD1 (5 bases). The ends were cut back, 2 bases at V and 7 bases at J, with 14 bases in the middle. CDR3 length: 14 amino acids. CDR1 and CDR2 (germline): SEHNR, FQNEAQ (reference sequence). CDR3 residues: CASSLREGPIEAFF. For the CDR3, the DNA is TGTGCCAGCAGCTTAAGGGAGGGGCCCATTGAAGCTTTCTTT.

CDR3 sequence: CSSGTANTEAFF. CDR3 nucleotide sequence: TGCAGCTCCGGGACGGCGAACACTGAAGCTTTCTTT. The chain combines TRBV29-1 with TRBJ1-1; tentative D call: TRBD1 (5 bases). CDR1 and CDR2 (germline): SQVTM, ANQGSEA. Between the trimmed V and J ends, which lost 8 bases and 1 base, there was a span of 11 bases. The CDR3 contains 12 residues.

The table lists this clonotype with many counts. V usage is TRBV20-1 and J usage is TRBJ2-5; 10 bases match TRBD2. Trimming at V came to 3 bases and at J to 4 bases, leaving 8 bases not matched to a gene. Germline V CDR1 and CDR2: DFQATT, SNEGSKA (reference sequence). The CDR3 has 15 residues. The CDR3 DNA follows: TGCAGTGCTAGGAGCGGGAGGGCCCGTAGAGAGACCCAGTACTTC. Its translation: CSARSGRARRETQYF.

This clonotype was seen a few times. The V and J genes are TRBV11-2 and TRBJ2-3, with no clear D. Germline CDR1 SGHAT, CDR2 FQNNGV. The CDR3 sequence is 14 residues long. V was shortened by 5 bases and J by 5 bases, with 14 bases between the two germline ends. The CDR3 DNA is TGTGCCAGCAGCGCAGTCCTTAGTGGAGATACGCAGTATTTT. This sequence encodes CASSAVLSGDTQYF. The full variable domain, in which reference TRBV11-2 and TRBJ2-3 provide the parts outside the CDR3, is EAGVAQSPRYKIIEKRQSVAFWCNPISGHATLYWYQQILGQGPKLLIQFQNNGVVDDSQLPKDRFSAERLKGVDSTLKIQPAKLEDSAVYLCASSAVLSGDTQYFGPGTRLTVL.

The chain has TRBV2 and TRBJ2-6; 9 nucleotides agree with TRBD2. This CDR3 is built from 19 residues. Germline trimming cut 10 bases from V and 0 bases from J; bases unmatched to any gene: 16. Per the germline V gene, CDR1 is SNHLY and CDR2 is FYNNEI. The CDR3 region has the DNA TGTGCCATCTCGGATCCTCTAGCGGGAAAAGACTCTGGGGCCAACGTCCTGACTTTC. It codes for CAISDPLAGKDSGANVLTF.

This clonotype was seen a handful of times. The CDR3 protein is CASSLGSLAQSYF. CDR3 DNA sequence: TGTGCCAGCAGCTTAGGTTCCTTGGCCCAGAGCTACTTC. This rearrangement joins TRBV7-2 to TRBJ2-7; D is unresolved. Germline CDR1 and CDR2: SGHTA and FQGNSA. CDR3 length: 13 residues. The V and J ends lost 1 base and 13 bases respectively, with 17 bases between them.

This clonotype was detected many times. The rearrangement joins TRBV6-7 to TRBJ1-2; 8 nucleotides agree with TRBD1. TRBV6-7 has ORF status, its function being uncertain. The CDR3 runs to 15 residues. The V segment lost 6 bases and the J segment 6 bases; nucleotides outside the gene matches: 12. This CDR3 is CASSPTRQGSDGYTF. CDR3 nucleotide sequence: TGTGCCAGCAGCCCTACCCGACAGGGGTCGGATGGCTACACCTTC.

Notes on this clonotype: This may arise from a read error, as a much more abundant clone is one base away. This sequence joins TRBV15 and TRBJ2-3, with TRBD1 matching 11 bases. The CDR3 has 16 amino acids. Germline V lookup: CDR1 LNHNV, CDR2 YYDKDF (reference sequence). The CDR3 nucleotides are TGTGCCAACAGCAGATATGGACAGGGGGCCTACGATACGCAGTATTTT. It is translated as CANSRYGQGAYDTQYF. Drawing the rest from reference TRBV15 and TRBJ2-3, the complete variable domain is DAMVIQNPRYQVTQFGKPVTLSCSQTLNHNVMYWYQQKSSQAPKLLFHYYDKDFNNEADTPDNFQSRRPNTSFCFLDIRSPGLGDTAMYLCANSRYGQGAYDTQYFGPGTRLTVL.

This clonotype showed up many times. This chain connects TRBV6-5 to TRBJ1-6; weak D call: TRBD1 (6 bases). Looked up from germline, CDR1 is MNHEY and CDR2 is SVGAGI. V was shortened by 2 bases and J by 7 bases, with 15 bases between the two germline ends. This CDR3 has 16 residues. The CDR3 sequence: CASSYALGHNNSPLHF. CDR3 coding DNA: TGTGCCAGCAGTTACGCGTTGGGACACAACAATTCACCCCTCCACTTT.

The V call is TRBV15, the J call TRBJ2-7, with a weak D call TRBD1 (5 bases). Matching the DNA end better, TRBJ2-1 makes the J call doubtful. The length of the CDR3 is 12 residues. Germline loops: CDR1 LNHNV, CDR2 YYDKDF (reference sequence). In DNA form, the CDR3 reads TGTGCCACCAGCAGGAAAAGACAGGAGCAGTTCTTC. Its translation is CATSRKRQEQFF.

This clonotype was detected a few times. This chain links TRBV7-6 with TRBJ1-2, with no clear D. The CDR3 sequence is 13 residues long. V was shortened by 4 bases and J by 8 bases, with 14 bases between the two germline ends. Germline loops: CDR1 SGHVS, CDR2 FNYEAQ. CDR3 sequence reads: CASSSPDRVGYTF. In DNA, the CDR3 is TGTGCCAGCAGCTCGCCAGACCGAGTGGGCTACACCTTC.

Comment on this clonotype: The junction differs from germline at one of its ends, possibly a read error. The CDR3 coding sequence is TGTGCCACCAGTGGGCCGGACGGAAATCAGCCCCAGCTTTTC. The encoded protein is CATSGPDGNQPQLF. The chain carries TRBV24-1 and TRBJ1-5; D is ambiguous. The CDR3 is made up of 14 amino acids. CDR1 KGHDR and CDR2 SFDVKD come from the germline V gene.

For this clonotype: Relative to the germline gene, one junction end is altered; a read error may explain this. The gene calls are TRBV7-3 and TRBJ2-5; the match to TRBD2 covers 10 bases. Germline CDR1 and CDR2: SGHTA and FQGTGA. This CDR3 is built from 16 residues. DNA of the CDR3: TGCGCCAGCAGCTCGGTAGGACTAGCGGAACAAGAGACCCAGTACTTC. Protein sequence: CASSSVGLAEQETQYF.

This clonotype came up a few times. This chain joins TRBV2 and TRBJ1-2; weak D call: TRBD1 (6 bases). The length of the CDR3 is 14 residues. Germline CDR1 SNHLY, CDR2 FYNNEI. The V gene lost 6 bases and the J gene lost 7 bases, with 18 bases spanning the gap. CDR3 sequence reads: CASRSTGTQSGYTF. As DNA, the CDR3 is TGTGCCAGCAGAAGTACCGGGACACAATCTGGCTACACCTTC.

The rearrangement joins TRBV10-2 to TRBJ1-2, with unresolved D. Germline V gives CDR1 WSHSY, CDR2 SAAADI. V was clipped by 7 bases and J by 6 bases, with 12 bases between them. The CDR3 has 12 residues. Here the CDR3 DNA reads TGCGCCAGCAACCAAGCGGGAGATGGCTACACCTTC. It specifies CASNQAGDGYTF.

This chain's CDR3 is CSATGTVGTEAFF. The CDR3 bases are TGCAGTGCTACCGGGACGGTGGGCACTGAAGCTTTCTTT. The chain is built from TRBV20-1 and TRBJ1-1, with D maybe TRBD1 (5 bases). Germline-derived CDR1 and CDR2 are DFQATT and SNEGSKA (reference sequence). V was trimmed by 4 bases and J by 4 bases, leaving 13 bases between them. The CDR3 spans 13 residues.

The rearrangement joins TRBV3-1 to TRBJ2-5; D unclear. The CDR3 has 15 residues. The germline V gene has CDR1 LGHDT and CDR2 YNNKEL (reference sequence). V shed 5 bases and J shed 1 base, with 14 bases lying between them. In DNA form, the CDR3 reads TGTGCCAGCAGCGGCGGACGACGGACCCAAGAGACCCAGTACTTC. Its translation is CASSGGRRTQETQYF.

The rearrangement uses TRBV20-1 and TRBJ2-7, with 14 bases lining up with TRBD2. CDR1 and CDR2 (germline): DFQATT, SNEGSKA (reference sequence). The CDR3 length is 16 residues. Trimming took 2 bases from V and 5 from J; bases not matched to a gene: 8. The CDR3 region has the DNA TGCAGTGCTAGACCGGGACTAGCGGGAGTAAGGAACGAGCAGTACTTC. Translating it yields CSARPGLAGVRNEQYF.

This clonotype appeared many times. The DNA for the CDR3 is TGTGCCAGCAGTCAAAGGGGTGTAGGCTATGGCTACACCTTC. Translation gives CASSQRGVGYGYTF. The V and J genes are TRBV27 and TRBJ1-2; a weak D match, TRBD1 (5 bases). Germline CDR1 reads MNHEY; CDR2 reads SMNVEV (reference sequence). V lost 5 bases and J lost 4, with 14 bases in between. This CDR3 is 14 amino acids long.

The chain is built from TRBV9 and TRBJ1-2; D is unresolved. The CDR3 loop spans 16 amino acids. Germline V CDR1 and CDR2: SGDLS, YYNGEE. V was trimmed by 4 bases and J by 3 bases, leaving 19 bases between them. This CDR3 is CASSLTSGGSHYGYTF. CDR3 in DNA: TGTGCCAGCAGCTTAACTAGCGGCGGGTCCCACTATGGCTACACCTTC.

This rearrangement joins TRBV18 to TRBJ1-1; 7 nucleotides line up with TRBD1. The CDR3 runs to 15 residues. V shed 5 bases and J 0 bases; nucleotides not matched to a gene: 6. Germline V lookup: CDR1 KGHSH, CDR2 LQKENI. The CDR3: CASSRTGQMNTEAFF. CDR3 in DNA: TGTGCCAGCTCAAGAACGGGACAGATGAACACTGAAGCTTTCTTT.

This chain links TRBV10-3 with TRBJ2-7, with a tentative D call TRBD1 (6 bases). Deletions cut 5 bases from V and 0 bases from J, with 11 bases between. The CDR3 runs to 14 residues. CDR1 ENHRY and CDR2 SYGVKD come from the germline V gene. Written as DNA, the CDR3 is TGTGCCATCAGTCCTGGACAGCTCTCCTACGAGCAGTACTTC. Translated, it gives CAISPGQLSYEQYF.

CDR3 sequence (DNA): TGTGCCAGCAGGGATCTAGCTACCCACAATGAGCAGTTCTTC. The encoded protein is CASRDLATHNEQFF. The V gene is TRBV7-2, the J gene TRBJ2-1, with D maybe TRBD2 (5 bases). CDR1 is SGHTA, CDR2 FQGNSA, per germline. The V end lost 6 bases, the J end lost 5 bases, and 14 bases lay between the germline ends. This CDR3 is built from 14 residues.

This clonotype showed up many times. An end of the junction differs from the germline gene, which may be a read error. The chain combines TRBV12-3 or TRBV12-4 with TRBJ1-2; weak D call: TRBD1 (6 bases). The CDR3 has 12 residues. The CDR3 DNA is TGTGCCAGCAGCTTAGGGGGAGGTGGCTACACCTTC. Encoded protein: CASSLGGGGYTF.

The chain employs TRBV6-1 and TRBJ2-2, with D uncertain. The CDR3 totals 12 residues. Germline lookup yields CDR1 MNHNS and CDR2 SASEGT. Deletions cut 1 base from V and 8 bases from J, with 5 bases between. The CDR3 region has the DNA TGTGCCAGCAGTGAAGATGCAGGGGAGCTGTTTTTT. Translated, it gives CASSEDAGELFF.

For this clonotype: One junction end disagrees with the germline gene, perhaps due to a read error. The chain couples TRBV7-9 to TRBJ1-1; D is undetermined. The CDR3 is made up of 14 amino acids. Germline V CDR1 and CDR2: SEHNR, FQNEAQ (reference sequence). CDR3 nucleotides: TGCGCCAGCAGCCATCGCCTCGCGAACACTGAAGCTTTCTTT. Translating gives CASSHRLANTEAFF.